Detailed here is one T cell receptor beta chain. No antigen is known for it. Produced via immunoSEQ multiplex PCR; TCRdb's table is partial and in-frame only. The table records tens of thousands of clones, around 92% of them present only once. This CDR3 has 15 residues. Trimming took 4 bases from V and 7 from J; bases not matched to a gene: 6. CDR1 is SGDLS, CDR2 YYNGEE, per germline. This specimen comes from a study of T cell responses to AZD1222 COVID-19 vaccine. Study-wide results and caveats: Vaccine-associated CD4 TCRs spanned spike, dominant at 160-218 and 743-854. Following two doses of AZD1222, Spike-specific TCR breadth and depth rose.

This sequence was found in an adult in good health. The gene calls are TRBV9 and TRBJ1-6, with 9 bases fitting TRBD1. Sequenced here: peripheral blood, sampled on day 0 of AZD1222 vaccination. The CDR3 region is CASSPGQGKNSPLHF. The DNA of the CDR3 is TGTGCCAGCAGCCCAGGACAGGGGAAGAATTCACCCCTCCACTTT.